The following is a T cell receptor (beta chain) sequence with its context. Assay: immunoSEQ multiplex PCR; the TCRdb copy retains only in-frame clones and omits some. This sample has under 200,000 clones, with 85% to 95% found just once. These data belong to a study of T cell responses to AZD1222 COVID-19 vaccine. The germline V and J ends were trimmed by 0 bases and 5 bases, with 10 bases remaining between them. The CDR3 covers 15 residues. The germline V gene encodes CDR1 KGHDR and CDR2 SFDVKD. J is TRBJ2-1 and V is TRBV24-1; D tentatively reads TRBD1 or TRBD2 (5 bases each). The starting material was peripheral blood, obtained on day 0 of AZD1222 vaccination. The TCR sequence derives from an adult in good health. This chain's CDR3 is CATSDLWGPNNEQFF. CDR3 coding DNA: TGTGCCACCAGTGATTTGTGGGGACCGAACAATGAGCAGTTCTTC.